This TCR beta chain derives from a study of shared clonotypes between healthy human individuals. Turning to the study itself: Three plates were used per donor for CD4 naive, three for CD4 memory, two for CD8 naive and one for CD8 memory.

Whole-study findings and limits: Investigators collected only blood, and repertoires in tissues likely differ.

In the original processing: Filtering differed since immunoSEQ provided only junctions, with no quality scores. The method was immunoSEQ multiplex PCR; TCRdb's version includes in-frame clones alone and lacks a portion of them. V and J calls and clone size are those listed in that table; D and trimming were worked out from the DNA. The data contain around 1,900,000 clones, about 93% of them singletons. Terminally differentiated effector memory CD45RA+ cells were excluded from the naive CD8 cells, which were CD45RO-negative and positively selected for CCR7. The donor population consisted of healthy HIV-negative adults with no recent acute infections or vaccinations. CDR1 and CDR2 (germline): MNHNY, SVGAGI (reference sequence). V dropped 6 bases and J dropped 4; count of bases not matched to a gene: 9. This CDR3 contains 15 residues. As for this clone: Its antigen remains unknown.

This TCR was recovered from a man aged 18-30 years in good health. Some clones in this sample may be carry-over from other donors' samples. The chain carries TRBV6-6 and TRBJ2-1, with TRBD2 matching over 7 bases. Sample: naive CD8+ T cells from PBMCs. CDR3 sequence reads: CASRTPGLSYNEQFF. The CDR3 coding sequence is TGTGCCAGCAGGACACCGGGACTATCGTACAATGAGCAGTTCTTC.